The clone carrying this T cell receptor (beta chain) was observed at least ten times. Its antigen is undetermined. RNA transcripts were the template for amplifying TCR beta CDR3 regions. A first-round RT-PCR of the TCR CDR3 used the HTBI primer set. Each CDR3 protein is one row after TCRdb ran MiXCR on the multiplex PCR reads. The table includes about 400,000 distinct CDR3 sequences, about 15% detected once. This sample is drawn from a study of T cells in Graves' hyperthyroidism and ophthalmopathy. Background on the study: At initial diagnosis, before any treatment had begun, peripheral blood was obtained.

Findings and limits, study-wide: In validation, the model predicted ophthalmopathy. These predictions came a median roughly 6 months before onset.

The germline V gene encodes CDR1 MNHEY and CDR2 SVGEGT. V lost 6 bases and J lost 7; bases outside the gene matches: 10. The CDR3 extends over 14 amino acids. Those with hyperthyroidism were 18 to 65 years old, newly diagnosed, and ill for under 2 months. The diagnoses drew upon clinical symptoms, serum thyroxine and TRAb, thyroid ultrasound and orbital computed tomography. The sequenced material came from blood. The chain uses TRBV6-2 or TRBV6-3 and TRBJ1-1; 8 nucleotides agree with TRBD1. The receptor was derived from a woman aged 18 to 35 with Graves' hyperthyroidism. The CDR3 DNA is TGTGCCAGCAGACCTGGACAGGGATGGGGTGAAGCTTTCTTT. The encoded protein is CASRPGQGWGEAFF.